This T cell receptor (beta chain) was recovered during a study of CD8 T cells in Susac syndrome (dated by TCRdb to about 2019). For context, the study as a whole: Among the Susac syndrome patients who were sequenced, clinically active disease was present in more than five and clinical remission was observed in about eight. Susac syndrome patients were therapy-naive, on corticosteroids (some also receiving IVIg), or on IVIg alone at blood withdrawal. Whether CD8+ T cell activation and differentiation in Susac syndrome was antigen driven was tested using repertoire sequencing.

RNA was extracted with the RNeasy kit and 0.5 to 1 ug was reverse transcribed using random hexamers. TCR beta CDR3 regions were amplified with the immunoSEQ multiplex PCR assay covering 54 Vbeta and 13 Jbeta segments. To correct PCR amplification bias, a synthetic template baseline was used for both primer optimization and computational correction. The original methods were these. Reads were annotated to V, D and J genes according to IMGT and were analyzed with immunoSEQ Analyzer, with only productive sequences retained. Clonality was calculated as one minus the Shannon entropy normalized by log2 of the number of productive unique sequences. For each patient and control, public and private clones were evaluated among the 100 most prevalent clones. Clones were defined as Susac-specific if absent from the healthy and MS cohorts, from 1052 published viral clones and from other ImmuneACCESS disease sequences. TCRdb itself trimmed the public reads at Q25 with fastp, ran MiXCR and retained productive beta chains. When rows share a CDR3 protein, they turn into one entry using the most common DNA and genes. The V and J calls and clone size come from TCRdb's table, not from the authors' own analysis. In all, the sample holds some 77,000 distinct CDR3 sequences, and 85% to 95% of those were seen once. Roughly 0.56% of the sample rests with the top ten.

As for this clonotype: Its specific antigen is unknown. No base-level quality is on record; no much larger clone is a single base apart.

Overall results and qualifications from the work: The number of individuals in the TCR sequencing and HLA analysis was acknowledged as relatively small. No clonal expansion was detected in the CD4+ T cell repertoire of Susac syndrome patients.

The V and J ends are trimmed by 7 bases and 10 bases, leaving 12 bases between them. The CDR3 sequence holds 10 residues, the cysteine and phenylalanine included. Only the CDR3 DNA stays, 30 bases, in frame from base 1. From the germline V gene, CDR1 is SQVTM and CDR2 is ANQGSEA. High-throughput TCR beta sequencing profiled peripheral blood CD8+ and CD4+ T cells from healthy donors, Susac syndrome patients and multiple sclerosis patients. The Susac syndrome patients fulfilled recently defined diagnostic criteria for definite or probable disease. Bulk CD8+ and CD4+ T cells were purified magnetically by negative isolation, whereas CD8+ TEMRA cells were enriched by FACS. Blood was collected in EDTA tubes and processed within 24 hours, with PBMCs isolated through density gradient centrifugation. PBMCs destined for TCR sequencing were cryopreserved in liquid nitrogen and later thawed in a 37 °C water bath. A purity of at least 90% was achieved for sorted or isolated CD4+, CD8+ and CD8+ TEMRA cells.

Sample: CD4+ T cells from PBMCs. The sequence was collected from a human donor with Susac syndrome. This chain is built from TRBV29-1 and TRBJ2-3, with no D gene named confidently. In nucleotides, the sequence is TGCAGCGCGTTATTAAGCGCGCAGTATTTT. It specifies CSALLSAQYF.